The clone carrying this T cell receptor (beta chain) was counted many times. The data stem from a study of regulatory T cells in long-lasting Graves disease. Study details: Graves' patients who were just diagnosed had used antithyroid drugs for under 3 months.

Time point denoted: newly diagnosed GD, antithyroid drugs for less than 3 months. PBMC-derived RNA was used for the TCR library. iRepertoire HTBI primers and Arm-PCR of CDR3 regions built TCR beta libraries. TCRdb passed the multiplex PCR reads through MiXCR, listing each CDR3 protein once. Here the sample spans some 460,000 distinct CDR3 sequences, around 15% being singletons. Germline V gives CDR1 MDHEN, CDR2 SYDVKM. V was pared by 3 bases and J by 7 bases, with 7 bases between. This CDR3 comprises 11 residues. These records were also assigned to another study, of T cells in Graves' hyperthyroidism and ophthalmopathy. In that study: Researchers barred patients who had uncontrolled infection, other autoimmune disease, pregnancy or lactation. In making diagnoses, clinical symptoms, serum thyroxine and TRAb, thyroid ultrasound and orbital computed tomography were all used. The primer set for the first-round RT-PCR of the TCR CDR3 was HTBI.

The TCR comes from a man in his forties with Graves disease. This sample comprised peripheral blood mononuclear cells (PBMCs), obtained at new diagnosis, from a patient treated with antithyroid drugs. The chain joins TRBV28 to TRBJ2-7; no clear D gene. Written as DNA, the CDR3 is TGTGCCAGCAGTTTCCAGTGGGAGCAGTACTTC. Its translation is CASSFQWEQYF. The variable domain in full, with the rest retrieved from reference TRBV28 and TRBJ2-7, is DVKVTQSSRYLVKRTGEKVFLECVQDMDHENMFWYRQDPGLGLRLIYFSYDVKMKEKGDIPEGYSVSREKKERFSLILESASTNQTSMYLCASSFQWEQYFGPGTRLTVT.